These 19 T cell receptor beta chains were all obtained from the same sample, sequenced in a study of CD8 T cells in ankylosing spondylitis. These receptors are not linked to any known antigen. MiXCR was run by TCRdb on the 5' RACE reads, yielding one entry per CDR3 protein. The sample carries about 500,000 distinct CDR3 sequences, 5.3% recorded once. Study observations and caveats: About eight highly homologous variants made up a TCR beta motif that seemed to typify ankylosing spondylitis blood.

The sample comprised blood, either unsorted or a sorted T cell fraction (not recorded which). These receptors came from a male donor with ankylosing spondylitis.

This clonotype was found many times. The rearrangement links TRBV11-2 to TRBJ2-1; D ambiguous. Trimming stripped 2 bases from V and 0 bases from J, with 8 bases between. There are 15 residues in the CDR3. The V gene's germline CDR1 is SGHAT and CDR2 FQNNGV. In DNA, the CDR3 is TGTGCCAGCAGCTTATCCACGAGCTCCTACAATGAGCAGTTCTTC. Its protein product is CASSLSTSSYNEQFF.

This clonotype was observed at least ten times. The genes are TRBV7-2 and TRBJ1-2; TRBD1 is a possible D gene (6 bases). Deletions cut 5 bases from V and 4 bases from J, with 11 bases between. The length of the CDR3 is 13 residues. Germline loops: CDR1 SGHTA, CDR2 FQGNSA. This CDR3 is CASSPDRIYGYTF. CDR3 in DNA: TGTGCCAGCAGCCCTGACAGGATCTATGGCTACACCTTC.

This clonotype has at least ten counts. The rearrangement links TRBV7-9 to TRBJ2-1, with 12 bases that match TRBD2. This CDR3 has 16 amino acids. The V gene's germline CDR1 is SEHNR and CDR2 FQNEAQ (reference sequence). After removal of 3 bases from V and 2 bases from J, the junction contained 2 bases not matched to a gene. The CDR3, as DNA: TGTGCCAGCAGCTTTGGACTAGCGGGACCCTACAATGAGCAGTTCTTC. This translates into CASSFGLAGPYNEQFF.

This clonotype was seen more than once but under ten times. The chain employs TRBV2 and TRBJ2-7; 9 bases are shared with TRBD1. This CDR3 has 17 residues. Trimming at V came to 7 bases and at J to 0 bases, leaving 13 bases not matched to a gene. Germline lookup yields CDR1 SNHLY and CDR2 FYNNEI. Written as DNA, the CDR3 is TGTGCCAGCACGCCGGGACAGGGACTTTTCGTCTCCTACGAGCAGTACTTC. This gives the protein CASTPGQGLFVSYEQYF.

This clonotype was counted at least ten times. This rearrangement joins TRBV2 to TRBJ2-3; D tentatively fits TRBD1 or TRBD2 (5 bases each). CDR1 and CDR2 from the germline V gene are SNHLY and FYNNEI. Trimming left V 3 bases short and J 3 bases short, with 13 bases between. The CDR3 runs 15 residues. CDR3 in amino acids: CASSDRDLGTDTQYF. CDR3 nucleotide sequence: TGTGCCAGCAGTGACCGGGACCTGGGGACAGATACGCAGTATTTT.

This clonotype was seen many times. The CDR3 sequence: CASSQSQGADTQYF. The CDR3 nucleotides read TGCGCCAGCAGCCAAAGCCAGGGGGCAGATACGCAGTATTTT. The rearrangement links TRBV4-3 to TRBJ2-3, with TRBD1 matching over 7 bases. The germline V gene encodes CDR1 LGHNA and CDR2 YSLEER. V shed 2 bases and J 4 bases; nucleotides not matched to a gene: 3. This CDR3 has 14 residues.

This clonotype occurred many times. The V gene is TRBV5-6, the J gene TRBJ1-4; tentative D call: TRBD1 (5 bases). The germline V and J ends were trimmed by 6 bases and 8 bases, with 14 bases remaining between them. Germline assignment: CDR1 SGHDT and CDR2 YYEEEE. The CDR3 is 13 amino acids. The CDR3 protein is CASTTGRGEKLFF. CDR3 nucleotide sequence: TGTGCCAGCACCACAGGTCGCGGGGAAAAACTGTTTTTT. Drawing the rest from reference TRBV5-6 and TRBJ1-4, the complete variable domain is DAGVTQSPTHLIKTRGQQVTLRCSPKSGHDTVSWYQQALGQGPQFIFQYYEEEERQRGNFPDRFSGHQFPNYSSELNVNALLLGDSALYLCASTTGRGEKLFFGSGTQLSVL.

The gene calls are TRBV3-1 and TRBJ2-5, with a tentative D call TRBD1 (5 bases). The CDR3 sequence is 13 residues long. Trimming cost V 2 bases and J 11 bases, with 15 bases left between them. Germline CDR1 is LGHDT and CDR2 is YNNKEL (reference sequence). Here the CDR3 reads CASSQQAQWTQYF. The DNA for the CDR3 is TGTGCCAGCAGCCAACAGGCTCAATGGACACAGTACTTC.

V usage is TRBV6-1 and J usage is TRBJ2-7, with D tentatively TRBD2 (7 bases). The CDR3 loop spans 17 amino acids. The germline CDR1 and CDR2 sequences are MNHNS and SASEGT. V lost 3 bases and J lost 5, with 23 bases in between. CDR3 residues: CASSEWPRGRGMNEQYF. The CDR3 bases are TGTGCCAGCAGTGAGTGGCCCCGGGGGCGGGGGATGAACGAGCAGTACTTC.

The table lists this clonotype with many counts. The DNA for the CDR3 is TGTGCCAGCAGTTCCTTCGAGGGGTTAATGAACACTGAAGCTTTCTTT. Translating it yields CASSSFEGLMNTEAFF. The chain is built from TRBV27 and TRBJ1-1, with D tentatively TRBD1 (5 bases). Germline lookup yields CDR1 MNHEY and CDR2 SMNVEV (reference sequence). V lost 4 bases to trimming and J lost 0 bases, with 15 bases between them. The CDR3 consists of 16 residues.

The chain combines TRBV6-2 or TRBV6-3 with TRBJ2-6, with D tentatively TRBD1 or TRBD2 (5 bases each). The CDR3 covers 17 residues. Germline CDR1 reads MNHEY; CDR2 reads SVGEGT. Trimming took off 2 bases at V and 2 bases at J, with 13 bases between the two ends. CDR3 in DNA: TGTGCCAGCAGTTACCAACGGGGCCAGCCTGGGGCCAACGTCCTGACTTTC. The encoded protein is CASSYQRGQPGANVLTF.

This clonotype appeared a few times. This chain links TRBV4-1 with TRBJ1-1, with 7 nucleotides matching TRBD1. The trim removed 0 bases at V and 4 bases at J, leaving 11 bases unmatched. CDR1 is MGHRA and CDR2 is YSYEKL in the germline V gene. This CDR3 region has 17 residues. This CDR3 is CASSQDGTAPMSTEAFF. The CDR3 DNA is TGCGCCAGCAGCCAAGATGGGACAGCGCCCATGTCCACTGAAGCTTTCTTT.

This clonotype has a count of ten or more. The rearrangement uses TRBV24-1 and TRBJ2-7; D possibly matches TRBD1 or TRBD2 (5 bases each). The CDR3 extends over 13 amino acids. The germline CDR1 and CDR2 sequences are KGHDR and SFDVKD. V was shortened by 1 base and J by 5 bases, with 8 bases between the two germline ends. The CDR3 region has the DNA TGTGCCACCAGTGATTTACGAGGGGACGAGCAGTACTTC. This sequence encodes CATSDLRGDEQYF.

This clonotype was counted at least ten times. The genes are TRBV20-1 and TRBJ2-7; 8 bases map to TRBD1. Germline assignment: CDR1 DFQATT and CDR2 SNEGSKA (reference sequence). CDR3 length: 13 residues. Unmatched junction bases numbered 9, after V lost 6 bases and J lost 5 bases. The CDR3 protein is CSARTGLDNEQYF. The CDR3 coding sequence is TGCAGTGCACGGACAGGGCTGGACAACGAGCAGTACTTC.

V usage is TRBV20-1 and J usage is TRBJ1-2, with D unresolved. The CDR3 is made up of 13 amino acids. CDR1 is DFQATT and CDR2 is SNEGSKA in the germline V gene (reference sequence). The CDR3 region is CTPDPAGHYGYTF. DNA of the CDR3: TGCACTCCAGATCCGGCAGGTCACTATGGCTACACCTTC.

This clonotype was seen ten or more times. The CDR3 protein is CASSLLAGSNNEQFF. The CDR3 DNA follows: TGTGCCAGCAGCCTACTAGCGGGAAGTAACAATGAGCAGTTCTTC. The V and J genes are TRBV12-3 or TRBV12-4 and TRBJ2-1; 10 bases match TRBD2. The CDR3 has 15 residues. J lost 5 bases, V lost 6 bases, and 7 bases had no gene match.

This clonotype was counted at least ten times. J is TRBJ2-5 and V is TRBV12-3 or TRBV12-4; D is possibly TRBD1 (6 bases). CDR3 length equals 16 residues. V lost 2 bases and J lost 1, with 14 bases in between. The CDR3, as DNA: TGTGCCAGCAGTTTATCCTCTGGGACACTCCAAGAGACCCAGTACTTC. Translating gives CASSLSSGTLQETQYF.

This clonotype was seen many times. The genes are TRBV20-1 and TRBJ2-1; no firm D call. This CDR3 spans 14 amino acids. Germline loops: CDR1 DFQATT, CDR2 SNEGSKA (reference sequence). Between the trimmed V and J ends, which lost 8 bases and 3 bases, there was a span of 17 bases. In nucleotides, the CDR3 is TGCAGTCCCCTCGGGCTGAACCGCTACAATGAGCAGTTCTTC. This gives the protein CSPLGLNRYNEQFF.

The chain has TRBV29-1 and TRBJ2-7; maybe TRBD2 (6 bases). The CDR3 runs to 15 residues. Between the trimmed V and J ends, which lost 7 bases and 0 bases, there was a span of 19 bases. The V gene's germline CDR1 is SQVTM and CDR2 ANQGSEA. CDR3 in DNA: TGCAGCGCCACCCCGGGACGGGGGTTCTCCTACGAGCAGTACTTC. Translated, it gives CSATPGRGFSYEQYF.